Below are 26 T cell receptor beta chains sequenced from a single sample in a study of T cell clones after liver transplantation. The method was immunoSEQ multiplex PCR; TCRdb's version includes in-frame clones alone and lacks a portion of them. The top ten hold 2.5% to 3% of the sample, which has 95,000 to 110,000 clones, around 84% seen once. The sequences come from CD4+ T cells from blood, collected about 50 months after liver transplant. Receptors were obtained from a human patient who received a liver transplant. A share of the T cells may be of graft donor origin.

The rearrangement links TRBV7-9 to TRBJ2-7; D is ambiguous. This CDR3 region has 18 residues. Germline V lookup: CDR1 SEHNR, CDR2 FQNEAQ (reference sequence). Trimming stripped 3 bases from V and 3 bases from J, with 24 bases between. CDR3 sequence: CASSLTSIRRNPYYEQYF. Here the CDR3 DNA reads TGTGCCAGCAGCTTGACCTCAATTCGGCGGAACCCTTACTACGAGCAGTACTTC.

The rearrangement uses TRBV18 and TRBJ1-2; D is ambiguous. From germline, CDR1 is KGHSH and CDR2 LQKENI. This CDR3 contains 14 residues. V shed 1 base and J shed 1 base, with 7 bases lying between them. CDR3 in amino acids: CASSPQGNNYGYTF. The DNA of the CDR3 is TGTGCCAGCTCACCACAGGGAAATAACTATGGCTACACCTTC. The whole variable domain, filled in from reference TRBV18 and TRBJ1-2, reads NAGVMQNPRHLVRRRGQEARLRCSPMKGHSHVYWYRQLPEEGLKFMVYLQKENIIDESGMPKERFSAEFPKEGPSILRIQQVVRGDSAAYFCASSPQGNNYGYTFGSGTRLTVV.

This clone was observed a few times. The chain carries TRBV7-8 and TRBJ1-2, with TRBD1 matching 7 bases. The CDR3 has 12 residues. Losses at the gene ends were 7 bases for V and 7 bases for J; bases not matched to a gene: 6. Germline V gene data show CDR1 as SGHVS and CDR2 as FQNEAQ. CDR3 protein: CASTHPGGGYTF. The CDR3 DNA sequence: TGTGCCAGCACCCACCCAGGGGGTGGCTACACCTTC.

The chain couples TRBV5-1 to TRBJ2-1, with 12 bases identical to TRBD2. This CDR3 region has 15 residues. Germline loops: CDR1 SGHRS, CDR2 YFSETQ. V was clipped by 5 bases and J by 1 base; unmatched bases: 1. CDR3 amino acids: CASRTSGGSYNEQFF. Here the CDR3 DNA reads TGCGCCAGCAGGACTAGCGGGGGTTCCTACAATGAGCAGTTCTTC. The full variable domain, its missing parts supplied by reference TRBV5-1 and TRBJ2-1, is KAGVTQTPRYLIKTRGQQVTLSCSPISGHRSVSWYQQTPGQGLQFLFEYFSETQRNKGNFPGRFSGRQFSNSRSEMNVSTLELGDSALYLCASRTSGGSYNEQFFGPGTRLTVL.

This chain joins TRBV19 and TRBJ2-2; D is perhaps TRBD1 or TRBD2 (6 bases each). Germline lookup yields CDR1 LNHDA and CDR2 SQIVND (reference sequence). The CDR3 length is 14 residues. The V end was cut by 7 bases, the J end by 0 bases, with 9 bases between. As DNA, the CDR3 is TGTGCCAGTAAGGGGGGCCCGAACACCGGGGAGCTGTTTTTT. Translated, it gives CASKGGPNTGELFF.

This chain links TRBV7-6 with TRBJ1-3, with D hard to call. The germline V gene has CDR1 SGHVS and CDR2 FNYEAQ. V was trimmed by 0 bases and J by 4 bases, leaving 10 bases between them. The CDR3 is made up of 15 amino acids. CDR3: CASSLAPVAGNTIYF. The CDR3 region has the DNA TGTGCCAGCAGCTTAGCTCCAGTAGCCGGAAACACCATATATTTT.

This chain joins TRBV19 and TRBJ1-1; possible D gene TRBD1, 6 bases. V lost 5 bases, J lost 6 bases, and 13 bases lay in between. This CDR3 has 13 residues. The germline gives CDR1 LNHDA, CDR2 SQIVND (reference sequence). The CDR3 sequence is CASSANRVAEAFF. In nucleotides, the CDR3 is TGTGCCAGTAGTGCTAACAGGGTAGCTGAAGCTTTCTTT. Full variable domain (outside the CDR3, taken from reference TRBV19 and TRBJ1-1): DGGITQSPKYLFRKEGQNVTLSCEQNLNHDAMYWYRQDPGQGLRLIYYSQIVNDFQKGDIAEGYSVSREKKESFPLTVTSAQKNPTAFYLCASSANRVAEAFFGQGTRLTVV.

The chain employs TRBV9 and TRBJ2-5, with D tentatively TRBD2 (5 bases). CDR3 length: 15 residues. V lost 2 bases and J lost 6, with 17 bases in between. Germline V gene lookup returns CDR1 SGDLS and CDR2 YYNGEE. CDR3 in DNA: TGTGCCAGCAGCGTTTCCGGGGAGTTTGCACAGACCCAGTACTTC. This codes for CASSVSGEFAQTQYF.

This clone has a count of ten or more. The CDR3 reads CASTPWGPTNEKLFF. The CDR3, as DNA: TGTGCCAGTACCCCGTGGGGGCCTACTAATGAAAAACTGTTTTTT. This chain uses TRBV19 with TRBJ1-4; possibly TRBD1 for D (6 bases). Between the trimmed V and J ends, which lost 7 bases and 2 bases, there was a span of 14 bases. The germline V gene encodes CDR1 LNHDA and CDR2 SQIVND (reference sequence). This CDR3 has 15 amino acids.

The V gene is TRBV4-2, the J gene TRBJ1-2; D is uncertain. V was cut by 1 base and J by 1 base, with 7 bases left in between. In germline, CDR1 is LGHNA, CDR2 YNFKEQ. The CDR3 extends over 14 amino acids. CDR3 in DNA: TGTGCCAGCAGCCAAGTCGAGATTAACTATGGCTACACCTTC. This encodes CASSQVEINYGYTF.

V and J are TRBV5-6 and TRBJ2-2; no definite D call. Germline CDR1 reads SGHDT; CDR2 reads YYEEEE. V was cut by 2 bases and J by 0 bases, with 5 bases left in between. The CDR3 has 14 residues. CDR3 sequence reads: CASSFRANTGELFF. The CDR3 DNA reads as TGTGCCAGCAGCTTCCGGGCGAACACCGGGGAGCTGTTTTTT.

The rearrangement links TRBV19 to TRBJ1-2; TRBD1 might be the D (5 bases). This CDR3 spans 16 amino acids. V was clipped by 5 bases and J by 6 bases, with 22 bases between them. Germline V lookup: CDR1 LNHDA, CDR2 SQIVND (reference sequence). CDR3 DNA sequence: TGTGCCAGTAGTTACACGGACCGCCCGAGCAGGGATGGCTACACCTTC. Protein sequence: CASSYTDRPSRDGYTF. Based on the CDR3 plus reference TRBV19 and TRBJ1-2, the full variable domain is DGGITQSPKYLFRKEGQNVTLSCEQNLNHDAMYWYRQDPGQGLRLIYYSQIVNDFQKGDIAEGYSVSREKKESFPLTVTSAQKNPTAFYLCASSYTDRPSRDGYTFGSGTRLTVV.

The genes are TRBV18 and TRBJ2-4, with unresolved D. CDR1 is KGHSH, CDR2 LQKENI, per germline. The CDR3 is 15 amino acids. The V and J ends lost 4 bases and 5 bases respectively, with 15 bases between them. The CDR3, as DNA: TGTGCCAGCTCACGTGGGTTCCCACAAGAAAACATTCAGTACTTC. Translated: CASSRGFPQENIQYF.

The chain recombines TRBV30 with TRBJ2-1; 11 positions agree with TRBD1. J lost 3 bases, V lost 4 bases, and 5 bases had no gene match. The CDR3 spans 15 residues. The V gene's germline CDR1 is GTSNPN and CDR2 SVGIG (reference sequence). The CDR3: CAWTRTGGDYNEQFF. The CDR3 DNA reads TGTGCCTGGACCCGGACAGGGGGCGACTACAATGAGCAGTTCTTC. Full variable domain (remainder filled in from reference TRBV30 and TRBJ2-1): SQTIHQWPATLVQPVGSPLSLECTVEGTSNPNLYWYRQAAGRGLQLLFYSVGIGQISSEVPQNLSASRPQDRQFILSSKKLLLSDSGFYLCAWTRTGGDYNEQFFGPGTRLTVL.

The genes are TRBV11-2 and TRBJ1-1, with D possibly matching TRBD1 (5 bases). This CDR3 spans 14 amino acids. V was cut by 5 bases and J by 4 bases, with 14 bases left in between. Germline CDR1 SGHAT, CDR2 FQNNGV. The CDR3 nucleotides read TGTGCCAGCAGCCGCACGTCGGGGGGCACTGAAGCTTTCTTT. As protein: CASSRTSGGTEAFF.

This clone has a handful of counts. The chain employs TRBV18 and TRBJ1-2; weak D call: TRBD1 (6 bases). The CDR3 contains 12 residues. Germline V gene lookup returns CDR1 KGHSH and CDR2 LQKENI. Trimming took 6 bases from V and 7 from J, leaving 12 bases between them. For the CDR3, the DNA is TGTGCCAGCTCCCTAACCAGGGGTGGCTACACCTTC. It codes for CASSLTRGGYTF. The full variable domain, in which reference TRBV18 and TRBJ1-2 provide the parts outside the CDR3, is NAGVMQNPRHLVRRRGQEARLRCSPMKGHSHVYWYRQLPEEGLKFMVYLQKENIIDESGMPKERFSAEFPKEGPSILRIQQVVRGDSAAYFCASSLTRGGYTFGSGTRLTVV.

The rearrangement uses TRBV7-2 and TRBJ2-7; possible D gene TRBD2, 5 bases. Between the trimmed V and J ends, which lost 3 bases and 4 bases, there was a span of 13 bases. Germline V lookup: CDR1 SGHTA, CDR2 FQGNSA. This CDR3 contains 14 residues. The CDR3 sequence: CASSFGLRSYEQYF. The CDR3 bases are TGTGCCAGCAGCTTCGGACTGCGTTCGTACGAGCAGTACTTC.

The chain has TRBV29-1 and TRBJ1-1, with D uncertain. This CDR3 contains 8 residues. CDR1 SQVTM and CDR2 ANQGSEA come from the germline V gene. V dropped 8 bases and J dropped 7 bases, with 5 bases sitting between them. CDR3 sequence: CSRHEAFF. For the CDR3, the DNA is TGCAGCCGTCATGAAGCTTTCTTT.

This clone appeared a single time. This sequence joins TRBV18 and TRBJ1-3; D not certain. The length of the CDR3 is 15 residues. CDR1 and CDR2 (germline): KGHSH, LQKENI. V was clipped by 1 base and J by 0 bases, with 7 bases between them. The CDR3 here is CASSPRANSGNTIYF. CDR3 nucleotides: TGTGCCAGCTCACCACGGGCGAACTCTGGAAACACCATATATTTT. The full variable domain, with the rest looked up from reference TRBV18 and TRBJ1-3, is NAGVMQNPRHLVRRRGQEARLRCSPMKGHSHVYWYRQLPEEGLKFMVYLQKENIIDESGMPKERFSAEFPKEGPSILRIQQVVRGDSAAYFCASSPRANSGNTIYFGEGSWLTVV.

The chain uses TRBV6-1 and TRBJ1-4, with 9 bases matching TRBD1. This CDR3 spans 13 amino acids. Trimming took 8 bases from V and 4 from J; bases not matched to a gene: 2. Germline V CDR1 and CDR2: MNHNS, SASEGT. The CDR3 sequence: CASGTGFNEKLFF. In DNA, the CDR3 is TGTGCCAGCGGGACAGGGTTTAATGAAAAACTGTTTTTT.

The rearrangement uses TRBV14 and TRBJ2-3; 10 bases align to TRBD2. J gave up 5 bases and V 3 bases, and 2 bases lay outside the gene matches. Germline V gives CDR1 SGHDN, CDR2 FVKESK. There are 14 residues in the CDR3. The CDR3 reads CASSQRTSGDTQYF. DNA of the CDR3: TGTGCCAGCAGCCAGAGGACTAGCGGAGATACGCAGTATTTT.

As for this clone: The sample has other DNA sequences that encode this CDR3 too. The chain's CDR3 is CASSLAGTQLGNTIYF. CDR3 coding DNA: TGCGCCAGCAGCTTGGCCGGGACACAACTAGGAAACACCATATATTTT. The V and J genes are TRBV5-1 and TRBJ1-3; D is possibly TRBD1 (6 bases). Trimming removed 0 bases at V and 4 bases at J, with 14 bases between. Germline V gene lookup returns CDR1 SGHRS and CDR2 YFSETQ. The CDR3 totals 16 residues.

The chain joins TRBV15 to TRBJ2-2; D remains unclear. Trimming removed 0 bases from V and 4 bases from J, with 9 bases in between. This CDR3 has 15 residues. In germline, CDR1 is LNHNV, CDR2 YYDKDF (reference sequence). CDR3 amino acids: CATSRDSVRTGELFF. In nucleotides, the CDR3 is TGTGCCACCAGCAGAGATTCAGTTCGCACCGGGGAGCTGTTTTTT.

The chain carries TRBV25-1 and TRBJ2-7, with D possibly TRBD2 on 6 matching bases. Trimming stripped 7 bases from V and 7 bases from J, with 17 bases between. The germline V gene encodes CDR1 MGHDK and CDR2 SYGVNS. CDR3 length: 13 amino acids. CDR3 DNA: TGTGCCAGCACCAACGATTACGCGGGGGAGCAGTACTTC. The encoded protein is CASTNDYAGEQYF.

The V and J genes are TRBV2 and TRBJ1-2; a possible D gene is TRBD1 (5 bases). Germline V gives CDR1 SNHLY, CDR2 FYNNEI. The CDR3 loop spans 14 amino acids. Trimming left V 8 bases short and J 0 bases short, with 13 bases between. For the CDR3, the DNA is TGTGCCAGCTCTGGGGGAAGGGCTAACTATGGCTACACCTTC. Its translation is CASSGGRANYGYTF.

The V call is TRBV11-2, the J call TRBJ1-5, with 7 nucleotides matching TRBD1. J was trimmed by 1 base and V by 4 bases; bases with no gene match: 10. The germline gives CDR1 SGHAT, CDR2 FQNNGV. The CDR3 sequence is 17 residues long. This chain's CDR3 is CASSSLQTGRSNQPQHF. The CDR3, as DNA: TGTGCCAGCAGCTCCCTTCAGACAGGGCGAAGCAATCAGCCCCAGCATTTT.